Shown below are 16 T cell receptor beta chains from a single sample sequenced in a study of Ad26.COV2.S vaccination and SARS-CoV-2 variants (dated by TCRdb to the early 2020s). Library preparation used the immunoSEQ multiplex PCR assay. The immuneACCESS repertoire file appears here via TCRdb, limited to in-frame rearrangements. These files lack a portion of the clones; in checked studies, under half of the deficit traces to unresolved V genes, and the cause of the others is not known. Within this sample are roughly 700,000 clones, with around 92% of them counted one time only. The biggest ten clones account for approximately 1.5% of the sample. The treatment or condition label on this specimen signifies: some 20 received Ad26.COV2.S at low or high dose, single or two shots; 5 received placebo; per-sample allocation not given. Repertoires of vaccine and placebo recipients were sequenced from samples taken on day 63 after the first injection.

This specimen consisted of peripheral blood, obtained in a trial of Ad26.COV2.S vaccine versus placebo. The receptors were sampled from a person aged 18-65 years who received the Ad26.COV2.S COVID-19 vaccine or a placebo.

The CDR3 sequence is CATHRGDTGNSPLHF. The CDR3 coding sequence is TGTGCCACCCACCGGGGGGACACTGGTAATTCACCCCTCCACTTT. V usage is TRBV28 and J usage is TRBJ1-6; a weak D match, TRBD1 (6 bases). Trimming removed 10 bases from V and 6 bases from J, with 19 bases in between. This CDR3 has 15 amino acids. Germline CDR1 is MDHEN and CDR2 is SYDVKM.

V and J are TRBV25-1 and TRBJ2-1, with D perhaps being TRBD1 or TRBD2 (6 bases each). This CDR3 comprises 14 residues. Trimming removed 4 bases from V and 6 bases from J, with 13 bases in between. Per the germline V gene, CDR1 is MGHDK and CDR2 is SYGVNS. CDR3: CASSVGGLGNEQFF. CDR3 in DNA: TGTGCCAGCAGTGTTGGGGGGCTTGGCAATGAGCAGTTCTTC.

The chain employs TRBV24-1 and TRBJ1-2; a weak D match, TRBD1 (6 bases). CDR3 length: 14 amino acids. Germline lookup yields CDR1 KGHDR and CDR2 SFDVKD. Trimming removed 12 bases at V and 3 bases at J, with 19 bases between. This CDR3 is CAAKSGQPYYGYTF. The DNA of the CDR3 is TGTGCCGCGAAATCTGGACAGCCCTACTATGGCTACACCTTC.

The CDR3, as DNA: TGTGCCAGCACCCTGGGGGGGGGCAATCAGCCCCAGCATTTT. Encoded protein: CASTLGGGNQPQHF. The V and J genes are TRBV7-9 and TRBJ1-5; TRBD1 is a possible D gene (5 bases). This CDR3 has 14 residues. V gave up 7 bases and J gave up 2 bases, with 12 bases separating them. Germline-derived CDR1 and CDR2 are SEHNR and FQNEAQ (reference sequence). Based on the CDR3 plus reference TRBV7-9 and TRBJ1-5, the full variable domain is DTGVSQNPRHKITKRGQNVTFRCDPISEHNRLYWYRQTLGQGPEFLTYFQNEAQLEKSRLLSDRFSAERPKGSFSTLEIQRTEQGDSAMYLCASTLGGGNQPQHFGDGTRLSIL.

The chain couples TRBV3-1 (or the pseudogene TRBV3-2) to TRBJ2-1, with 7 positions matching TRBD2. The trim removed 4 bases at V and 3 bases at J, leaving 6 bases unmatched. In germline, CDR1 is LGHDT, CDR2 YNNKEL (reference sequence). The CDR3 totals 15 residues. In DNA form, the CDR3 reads TGTGCCAGCAGCCTGAGCGGGGAATACTACAATGAGCAGTTCTTC. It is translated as CASSLSGEYYNEQFF.

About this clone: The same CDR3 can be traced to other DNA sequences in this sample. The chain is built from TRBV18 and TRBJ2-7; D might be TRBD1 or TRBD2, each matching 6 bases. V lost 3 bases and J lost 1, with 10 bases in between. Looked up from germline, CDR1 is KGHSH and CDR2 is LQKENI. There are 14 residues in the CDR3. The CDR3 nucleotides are TGTGCCAGCTCACCGGGCGGGACATCCTACGAGCAGTACTTC. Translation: CASSPGGTSYEQYF.

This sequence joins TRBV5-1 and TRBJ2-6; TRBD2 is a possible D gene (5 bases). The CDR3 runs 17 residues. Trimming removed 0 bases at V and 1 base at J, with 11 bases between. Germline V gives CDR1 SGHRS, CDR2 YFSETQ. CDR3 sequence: CASSLVLAVSGANVLTF. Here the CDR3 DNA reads TGCGCCAGCAGCTTGGTCCTAGCAGTTTCTGGGGCCAACGTCCTGACTTTC.

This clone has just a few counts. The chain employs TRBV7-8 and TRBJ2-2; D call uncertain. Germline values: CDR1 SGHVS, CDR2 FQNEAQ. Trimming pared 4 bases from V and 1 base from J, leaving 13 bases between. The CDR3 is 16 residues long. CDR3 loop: CASSYARRLNTGELFF. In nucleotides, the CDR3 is TGTGCCAGCAGCTACGCTCGGCGCTTGAACACCGGGGAGCTGTTTTTT.

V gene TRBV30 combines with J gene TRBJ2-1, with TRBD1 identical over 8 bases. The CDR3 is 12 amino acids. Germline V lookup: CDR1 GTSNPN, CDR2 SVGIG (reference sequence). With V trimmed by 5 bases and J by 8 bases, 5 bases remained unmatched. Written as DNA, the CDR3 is TGTGCCTGGGCGACAGGGGCGGATGAGCAGTTCTTC. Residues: CAWATGADEQFF.

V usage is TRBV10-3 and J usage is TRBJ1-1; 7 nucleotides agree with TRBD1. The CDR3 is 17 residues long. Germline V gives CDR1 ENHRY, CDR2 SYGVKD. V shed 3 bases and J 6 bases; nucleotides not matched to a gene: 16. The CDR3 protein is CAISEQSYRDSISEAFF. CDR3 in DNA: TGTGCCATCAGTGAACAGTCCTATAGGGACAGTATTTCTGAAGCTTTCTTT.

CDR3 nucleotides: TGTGCCAGCAGCCTAAGCCGGGACAGGGGAGTCAATGAGCAGTTCTTC. It codes for CASSLSRDRGVNEQFF. The chain recombines TRBV4-2 with TRBJ2-1; TRBD1 agrees at 10 bases. The CDR3 length is 16 residues. Germline assignment: CDR1 LGHNA and CDR2 YNFKEQ. V lost 4 bases and J lost 6; bases outside the gene matches: 9.

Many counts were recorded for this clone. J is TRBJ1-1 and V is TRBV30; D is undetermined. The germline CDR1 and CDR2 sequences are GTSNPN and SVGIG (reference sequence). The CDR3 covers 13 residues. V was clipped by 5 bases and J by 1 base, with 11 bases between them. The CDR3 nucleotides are TGTGCCTGGGAGCGAAAGCGGAACACTGAAGCTTTCTTT. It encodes CAWERKRNTEAFF.

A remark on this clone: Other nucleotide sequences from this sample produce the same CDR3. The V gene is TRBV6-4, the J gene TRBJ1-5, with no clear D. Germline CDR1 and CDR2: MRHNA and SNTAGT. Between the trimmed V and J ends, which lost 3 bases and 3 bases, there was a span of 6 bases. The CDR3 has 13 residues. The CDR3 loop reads CASSEQINQPQHF. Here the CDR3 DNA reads TGTGCCAGCAGTGAACAGATCAATCAGCCCCAGCATTTT.

CDR3 sequence (DNA): TGTGCCAGCAGCCCCCTAGCGGGAGCGAGGAATGAGCAGTTCTTC. It codes for CASSPLAGARNEQFF. The chain joins TRBV14 to TRBJ2-1, with TRBD2 matching 10 bases. J was trimmed by 7 bases and V by 4 bases; bases with no gene match: 7. Germline assignment: CDR1 SGHDN and CDR2 FVKESK. This CDR3 contains 15 residues. Filled out from reference TRBV14 and TRBJ2-1, the complete variable domain reads EAGVTQFPSHSVIEKGQTVTLRCDPISGHDNLYWYRRVMGKEIKFLLHFVKESKQDESGMPNNRFLAERTGGTYSTLKVQPAELEDSGVYFCASSPLAGARNEQFFGPGTRLTVL.

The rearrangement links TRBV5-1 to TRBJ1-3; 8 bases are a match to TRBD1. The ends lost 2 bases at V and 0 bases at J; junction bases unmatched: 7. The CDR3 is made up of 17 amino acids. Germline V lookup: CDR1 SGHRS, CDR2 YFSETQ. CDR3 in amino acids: CASSLHFRGPSGNTIYF. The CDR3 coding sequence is TGCGCCAGCAGCTTACATTTCAGGGGGCCCTCTGGAAACACCATATATTTT.

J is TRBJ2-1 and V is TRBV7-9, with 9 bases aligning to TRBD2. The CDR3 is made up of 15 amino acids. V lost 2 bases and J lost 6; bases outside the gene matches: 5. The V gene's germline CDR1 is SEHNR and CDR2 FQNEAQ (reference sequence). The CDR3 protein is CASSLLGLALNEQFF. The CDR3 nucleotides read TGTGCCAGCAGCTTATTGGGACTAGCCCTCAATGAGCAGTTCTTC.